The 23 T cell receptor beta chains below come from one sample, sequenced in a study of shared clonotypes between healthy human individuals (dated by TCRdb to 2018 to 2020). Libraries were prepared through the immunoSEQ multiplex PCR assay. TCRdb mirrors the immuneACCESS table, restricted to in-frame sequences. Some clones are absent from its copies; in checked studies, under half trace to an unresolved V gene, and the reason for the others is unknown. The sample table contains 1,100,000 or so clones; only one count was recorded for roughly 74% of them. About 0.52% of the sample comes from the top ten. Material for sequencing was memory CD4+ T cells from PBMCs. The sample's cell subset or site label is to be understood as: CD45RA-negative fraction. These receptors were collected from a young man in good health. Some clones in this sample may be carry-over from other donors' samples.

This clone was observed a few times. The CDR3 region is CASSDDGTIGGYTF. The CDR3 region has the DNA TGTGCCAGCAGTGATGACGGAACTATTGGCGGCTACACCTTC. The gene calls are TRBV2 and TRBJ1-2; unclear D gene. From germline, CDR1 is SNHLY and CDR2 FYNNEI. V was cut by 3 bases and J by 8 bases, with 16 bases left in between. The CDR3 contains 14 residues.

The gene calls are TRBV15 and TRBJ2-5, with D unclear. This CDR3 is 13 amino acids long. V lost 1 base and J 4 bases, leaving 7 bases between the germline ends. Germline assignment: CDR1 LNHNV and CDR2 YYDKDF (reference sequence). Here the CDR3 reads CATSRAFGETQYF. The CDR3 DNA is TGTGCCACCAGCAGAGCGTTTGGAGAGACCCAGTACTTC.

The chain links TRBV11-3 to TRBJ2-1, with 14 bases fitting TRBD2. Germline CDR1 SGHNT, CDR2 YENEEA. This CDR3 has 15 amino acids. V shed 4 bases and J 5 bases; nucleotides not matched to a gene: 1. The CDR3 region is CASSWGLAGDNEQFF. DNA of the CDR3: TGTGCCAGCAGCTGGGGACTAGCGGGAGACAATGAGCAGTTCTTC.

V gene TRBV4-3 combines with J gene TRBJ1-2, with TRBD1 matching over 9 bases. CDR3 length: 15 amino acids. Germline V gene data show CDR1 as LGHNA and CDR2 as YSLEER. V shed 0 bases and J 7 bases; nucleotides not matched to a gene: 6. The CDR3, as DNA: TGCGCCAGCAGCCAAGATAGAACAGGGGGCCTTGGCTACACCTTC. It encodes CASSQDRTGGLGYTF.

This chain links TRBV7-2 with TRBJ2-7; D not resolved. Deletions cut 2 bases from V and 6 bases from J, with 8 bases between. There are 12 residues in the CDR3. The V gene's germline CDR1 is SGHTA and CDR2 FQGNSA. This chain's CDR3 is CASSLPLGEQYF. Written as DNA, the CDR3 is TGTGCCAGCAGCTTACCGTTGGGCGAGCAGTACTTC.

This clone was observed a few times. The rearrangement links TRBV15 to TRBJ2-7; D remains unclear. CDR3 length: 14 amino acids. Germline V gene data show CDR1 as LNHNV and CDR2 as YYDKDF (reference sequence). Trimming removed 0 bases at V and 6 bases at J, with 12 bases between. CDR3 sequence (DNA): TGTGCCACCAGCAGAGATTTTGAAGGGTCCGAGCAGTACTTC. Translation gives CATSRDFEGSEQYF.

The rearrangement links TRBV14 to TRBJ2-3, with 9 positions matching TRBD1. CDR1 and CDR2 from the germline V gene are SGHDN and FVKESK. Losses at the gene ends were 4 bases for V and 6 bases for J; bases not matched to a gene: 11. The CDR3 runs to 16 residues. In DNA form, the CDR3 reads TGTGCCAGCAGCCTGGAGACCGGGACAGGGAGGGATACGCAGTATTTT. Translated, it gives CASSLETGTGRDTQYF.

To note about this clone: Other DNA sequences within the sample encode an identical CDR3. The chain combines TRBV6-6 with TRBJ1-4, with D possibly matching TRBD1 (5 bases). The V gene lost 5 bases and the J gene lost 1 base, with 11 bases spanning the gap. This CDR3 has 15 residues. Germline V gene data show CDR1 as MNHNY and CDR2 as SVGAGI (reference sequence). The CDR3 nucleotides are TGTGCCAGCAGTCCCCCTCAGGGAACTAATGAAAAACTGTTTTTT. Its translation is CASSPPQGTNEKLFF.

V usage is TRBV18 and J usage is TRBJ1-5, with D possibly TRBD1 on 5 matching bases. Germline V gene data show CDR1 as KGHSH and CDR2 as LQKENI. This CDR3 comprises 15 residues. V dropped 3 bases and J dropped 9 bases, with 18 bases sitting between them. Here the CDR3 DNA reads TGTGCCAGCTCACCCGCCTCGTGGGGGTCTGGGCCCCAGCATTTT. It codes for CASSPASWGSGPQHF.

This chain connects TRBV6-1 to TRBJ1-4, with D perhaps TRBD1 (6 bases). The germline gives CDR1 MNHNS, CDR2 SASEGT. The CDR3 spans 14 residues. Trimming removed 8 bases from V and 6 bases from J, with 16 bases in between. The CDR3 protein is CASHMKWTDEKLFF. In DNA, the CDR3 is TGTGCCAGCCACATGAAATGGACAGATGAAAAACTGTTTTTT.

This sequence joins TRBV19 and TRBJ2-1, with a possible D match to TRBD2 (5 bases). Germline V gives CDR1 LNHDA, CDR2 SQIVND (reference sequence). This CDR3 has 14 residues. Trimming stripped 3 bases from V and 6 bases from J, with 12 bases between. CDR3 bases: TGTGCCAGTAGTATGAGGGAGTTGGGCAATGAGCAGTTCTTC. Translated: CASSMRELGNEQFF.

The chain joins TRBV6-1 to TRBJ2-7, with D hard to call. Trimming took 3 bases from V and 0 from J, leaving 9 bases between them. Germline CDR1 is MNHNS and CDR2 is SASEGT. The length of the CDR3 is 14 residues. CDR3 residues: CASSDIASSYEQYF. CDR3 bases: TGTGCCAGCAGTGATATCGCTAGCTCCTACGAGCAGTACTTC.

The chain recombines TRBV5-1 with TRBJ1-1; 8 nucleotides agree with TRBD1. Unmatched junction bases numbered 3, after V lost 0 bases and J lost 2 bases. The CDR3 contains 15 residues. Per germline, CDR1 SGHRS and CDR2 YFSETQ. In nucleotides, the CDR3 is TGCGCCAGCAGCTTGGGACAGGGGAGTAACACTGAAGCTTTCTTT. Translating gives CASSLGQGSNTEAFF. Full variable domain (remainder filled in from reference TRBV5-1 and TRBJ1-1): KAGVTQTPRYLIKTRGQQVTLSCSPISGHRSVSWYQQTPGQGLQFLFEYFSETQRNKGNFPGRFSGRQFSNSRSEMNVSTLELGDSALYLCASSLGQGSNTEAFFGQGTRLTVV.

Comments on this clone: The sample holds other DNA sequences that translate to the same CDR3. The chain employs TRBV28 and TRBJ1-2; perhaps TRBD1 as D (5 bases). The length of the CDR3 is 12 residues. V was trimmed by 5 bases and J by 5 bases, leaving 9 bases between them. The germline V gene encodes CDR1 MDHEN and CDR2 SYDVKM. The CDR3 coding sequence is TGTGCCAGCAGTCTGACAGTTTATGGCTACACCTTC. This translates into CASSLTVYGYTF.

The CDR3 region is CASSLVAGGTETQYF. The CDR3 region has the DNA TGCGCCAGCAGCTTGGTAGCGGGAGGTACAGAGACCCAGTACTTC. V is TRBV5-1 and J is TRBJ2-5; 10 bases agree with TRBD2. With V trimmed by 0 bases and J by 4 bases, 3 bases remained unmatched. The CDR3 is made up of 15 amino acids. Looked up from germline, CDR1 is SGHRS and CDR2 is YFSETQ.

V gene TRBV2 combines with J gene TRBJ2-5; 7 positions match TRBD2. CDR3 size: 14 residues. V lost 8 bases, J lost 0 bases, and 6 bases stayed unmatched. Germline V gene sequence: CDR1 SNHLY, CDR2 FYNNEI. The CDR3: CASGPGRNQETQYF. The CDR3 DNA sequence: TGTGCCAGCGGACCCGGGAGGAACCAAGAGACCCAGTACTTC.

The V gene is TRBV29-1, the J gene TRBJ2-1, with 14 nucleotides matching TRBD2. The trim removed 4 bases at V and 10 bases at J, leaving 18 bases unmatched. Per germline, CDR1 SQVTM and CDR2 ANQGSEA. CDR3 length: 18 amino acids. Here the CDR3 reads CSVGRPGGTSGRTREQFF. The CDR3, as DNA: TGCAGCGTTGGTCGTCCAGGGGGGACTAGCGGGAGAACCCGGGAGCAGTTCTTC.

This clone was detected once. V usage is TRBV7-3 and J usage is TRBJ2-3; 8 positions agree with TRBD1. Germline V lookup: CDR1 SGHTA, CDR2 FQGTGA. CDR3 length: 15 amino acids. Trimming removed 4 bases from V and 4 bases from J; junction bases left unmatched: 7. In DNA, the CDR3 is TGTGCCAGCAGCTATCGTCAGGGGGCCGCAGATACGCAGTATTTT. Its protein product is CASSYRQGAADTQYF.

This clone occurred a few times. The chain links TRBV7-9 to TRBJ2-7; no clear D. The CDR3 spans 15 residues. Trimming stripped 0 bases from V and 0 bases from J, with 9 bases between. The germline CDR1 and CDR2 sequences are SEHNR and FQNEAQ (reference sequence). CDR3 sequence: CASSLALASSYEQYF. CDR3 DNA: TGTGCCAGCAGCTTAGCCCTCGCAAGCTCCTACGAGCAGTACTTC.

This clone has a single count. The V and J genes are TRBV28 and TRBJ2-7, with D possibly matching TRBD1 (6 bases). Germline CDR1 MDHEN, CDR2 SYDVKM. This CDR3 has 13 residues. Deletions cut 7 bases from V and 6 bases from J, with 16 bases between. CDR3 in amino acids: CASIADRASEQYF. CDR3 coding DNA: TGTGCCAGCATCGCGGACAGAGCTAGCGAGCAGTACTTC. The whole variable domain, remainder taken from reference TRBV28 and TRBJ2-7, is DVKVTQSSRYLVKRTGEKVFLECVQDMDHENMFWYRQDPGLGLRLIYFSYDVKMKEKGDIPEGYSVSREKKERFSLILESASTNQTSMYLCASIADRASEQYFGPGTRLTVT.

The rearrangement uses TRBV30 and TRBJ2-7; D may be TRBD1 (6 bases). The V and J ends lost 2 bases and 7 bases respectively, with 15 bases between them. CDR1 is GTSNPN and CDR2 is SVGIG in the germline V gene (reference sequence). This CDR3 is 13 amino acids long. The CDR3 is CAWSRTALGEQYF. Here the CDR3 DNA reads TGTGCCTGGAGTAGGACAGCTCTGGGGGAGCAGTACTTC.

The chain has TRBV10-3 and TRBJ1-1; D possibly corresponds to TRBD1 (5 bases). Germline V CDR1 and CDR2: ENHRY, SYGVKD. This CDR3 spans 13 amino acids. V shed 6 bases and J shed 3 bases, with 11 bases lying between them. The CDR3 is CAIRPRGDTEAFF. In DNA form, the CDR3 reads TGTGCCATCAGGCCTAGAGGGGACACTGAAGCTTTCTTT.

This sequence joins TRBV6-5 and TRBJ2-7; D is undetermined. This CDR3 spans 15 amino acids. CDR1 and CDR2 (germline): MNHEY, SVGAGI. The germline V and J ends were trimmed by 3 bases and 5 bases, with 17 bases remaining between them. This CDR3 reads CASSYSLLKDHEQYF. DNA for the CDR3: TGTGCCAGCAGTTATTCCCTCCTGAAGGACCACGAGCAGTACTTC.